This TCR beta chain was obtained from a study of CD8+ T cells in alopecia areata. For the study at large: It was oral tofacitinib, at 5 to 10 mg twice daily, that treated patients received. Study-wide points: Scalp clonality dropped significantly under tofacitinib, as did expanded CD8+ top-100 clones.

RNA, once extracted, was reverse transcribed into cDNA for use as the sequencing template. Libraries were prepared by immunoSEQ multiplex PCR; TCRdb keeps only in-frame clonotypes and omits some of them. The sample shows under 130,000 clones, 80% to 90% of them seen only once. Treatment described: oral pan-JAK inhibitor, 5-10 mg twice daily. A remark on this clone: What it binds is not known.

Per germline, CDR1 SGHTA and CDR2 FQGNSA. J gave up 3 bases and V 5 bases, and 7 bases lay outside the gene matches. The CDR3 is 16 residues long. The specimen comprised CD8+ T cells sorted from blood, sampled around week 34, from a patient treated with tofacitinib. The TCR sequence derives from a human donor with alopecia areata. This rearrangement joins TRBV7-2 to TRBJ2-7; 13 nucleotides agree with TRBD2. In DNA form, the CDR3 reads TGTGCCAGCAGCCCTTGGACTAGCGGGGGAAACTACGAGCAGTACTTC. Protein sequence: CASSPWTSGGNYEQYF.